The 6 T cell receptor beta chains given below trace back to one sample, sequenced in a study of blood T cell repertoires in COVID-19. TCRdb's table, derived via immunoSEQ multiplex PCR, lists solely in-frame clones and lacks some. Of hundreds of thousands of clones listed, around 89% are singletons. The sequencing sample was made of PBMCs or T cells enriched from blood (not recorded which). These TCRs come from a man aged 25 to 45 who had recovered from COVID-19.

This clone was observed once. The chain carries TRBV5-8 and TRBJ2-1, with D possibly being TRBD2 (6 bases). The CDR3 is 15 residues long. The V end was cut by 2 bases, the J end by 0 bases, with 9 bases between. Germline values: CDR1 SGHTS, CDR2 YDEGEE. The CDR3 loop reads CASSFYGSSYNEQFF. CDR3 bases: TGTGCCAGCAGCTTTTACGGGAGCTCCTACAATGAGCAGTTCTTC.

This clone has more than one count but fewer than ten. J is TRBJ2-3 and V is TRBV5-6; 12 bases map to TRBD2. Germline V lookup: CDR1 SGHDT, CDR2 YYEEEE. CDR3 length equals 17 residues. With V trimmed by 3 bases and J by 2 bases, 7 bases remained unmatched. CDR3 protein: CASSSPSGRAFTDTQYF. In nucleotides, the CDR3 is TGTGCCAGCAGCTCCCCTAGCGGGAGGGCCTTCACAGATACGCAGTATTTT.

The CDR3 nucleotides are TGTGCCAGCAGGAGGGACAGGACCTACGAGCAGTACTTC. Translating it yields CASRRDRTYEQYF. The chain has TRBV2 and TRBJ2-7; 8 bases match TRBD1. Trimming removed 6 bases from V and 2 bases from J; junction bases left unmatched: 3. Germline assignment: CDR1 SNHLY and CDR2 FYNNEI. The CDR3 has 13 residues.

The rearrangement joins TRBV5-1 to TRBJ2-7; 9 bases fit TRBD2. Losses at the gene ends were 4 bases for V and 2 bases for J; bases not matched to a gene: 7. The CDR3 has 15 amino acids. Germline V gives CDR1 SGHRS, CDR2 YFSETQ. The CDR3 bases are TGCGCCAGCAGCCCTAGCGGGGTAACCGCCTACGAGCAGTACTTC. Translating it yields CASSPSGVTAYEQYF.

This clone came up once. The chain recombines TRBV11-2 with TRBJ2-1, with 9 bases lining up with TRBD2. In germline, CDR1 is SGHAT, CDR2 FQNNGV. The CDR3 extends over 17 amino acids. The V segment lost 2 bases and the J segment 2 bases; nucleotides outside the gene matches: 7. CDR3 DNA sequence: TGTGCCAGCAGCTTACCCAGCGGGAGGCGTACCTACAATGAGCAGTTCTTC. This encodes CASSLPSGRRTYNEQFF.

The chain recombines TRBV6-5 with TRBJ2-3; 8 bases map to TRBD1. Trimming at V came to 7 bases and at J to 7 bases, leaving 13 bases not matched to a gene. This CDR3 contains 15 residues. Germline CDR1 reads MNHEY; CDR2 reads SVGAGI. The CDR3 region is CASTNPDRDAHTQYF. In DNA, the CDR3 is TGTGCCAGCACCAACCCGGACAGGGATGCGCATACGCAGTATTTT.